A selection of T cell receptor beta chains follows, all from one sample in a study of blood T cell repertoires in COVID-19. Measured with immunoSEQ multiplex PCR; TCRdb has only the in-frame clones, and not every one. The table records hundreds of thousands of clones, around 90% of them present only once. Input material: PBMCs or T cells enriched from blood (not recorded which). These receptors were obtained from a woman in her late teens or twenties who had recovered from COVID-19. The CDR3 runs from the conserved cysteine through the conserved F or W. Fields, in order: J gene, D gene, V gene, clone size, CDR3 protein, CDR3 DNA. The D gene is left open where the match is weak. Size is omitted from some rows. Given values are once, few, many or a class for expanded clones.

j_gene: TRBJ2-5
d_gene: -
v_gene: TRBV7-2
abundance: -
CDR3aa: CASSLSGAIYQETQYF
CDR3nt: TGTGCCAGCAGCTTAAGTGGGGCGATTTACCAAGAGACCCAGTACTTC

j_gene: TRBJ1-6
d_gene: TRBD1
v_gene: TRBV6-5
abundance: -
CDR3aa: CASSRDRGLNSPLHF
CDR3nt: TGTGCCAGCAGTAGGGACAGGGGGCTAAATTCACCCCTCCACTTT

j_gene: TRBJ1-1
d_gene: -
v_gene: TRBV4-3
abundance: -
CDR3aa: CASSQVQAYTEAFF
CDR3nt: TGCGCCAGCAGCCAAGTACAGGCTTACACTGAAGCTTTCTTT

j_gene: TRBJ1-1
d_gene: -
v_gene: TRBV10-1
abundance: -
CDR3aa: CASSGPRVITEAFF
CDR3nt: TGCGCCAGCAGTGGTCCCAGGGTTATCACTGAAGCTTTCTTT

j_gene: TRBJ2-2
d_gene: TRBD1
v_gene: TRBV24-1
abundance: -
CDR3aa: CATSAVTGSLQNTGELFF
CDR3nt: TGTGCCACCAGTGCCGTGACAGGGTCCCTGCAGAACACCGGGGAGCTGTTTTTT

j_gene: TRBJ2-5
d_gene: -
v_gene: TRBV7-2
abundance: -
CDR3aa: CASGVSTRETQYF
CDR3nt: TGTGCCAGCGGAGTTTCGACCCGGGAGACCCAGTACTTC

j_gene: TRBJ2-5
d_gene: -
v_gene: TRBV29-1
abundance: -
CDR3aa: CSVGYGGAGETQYF
CDR3nt: TGCAGCGTTGGGTATGGCGGGGCGGGCGAGACCCAGTACTTC

j_gene: TRBJ1-2
d_gene: TRBD1
v_gene: TRBV18
abundance: -
CDR3aa: CASSPIGTAGYTF
CDR3nt: TGTGCCAGCTCACCTATTGGGACAGCCGGCTACACCTTC

j_gene: TRBJ1-1
d_gene: -
v_gene: TRBV19
abundance: once
CDR3aa: CASMPSTVLNTEAFF
CDR3nt: TGTGCCAGTATGCCGTCGACAGTTCTGAACACTGAAGCTTTCTTT

j_gene: TRBJ2-7
d_gene: -
v_gene: TRBV5-1
abundance: -
CDR3aa: CASSLETRLYEQYF
CDR3nt: TGCGCCAGCAGCTTGGAAACAAGACTCTACGAGCAGTACTTC

j_gene: TRBJ2-3
d_gene: TRBD1
v_gene: TRBV3-1/TRBV3-2
abundance: once
CDR3aa: CASSPNRGRFTDTQYF
CDR3nt: TGTGCCAGCAGCCCAAACAGGGGGCGGTTTACAGATACGCAGTATTTT